This TCR beta chain was recorded in a study of blood T cell repertoires in COVID-19. Study as a whole: The United States, Italy and Spain provided the acute and convalescent COVID-19 samples. T cells, B-cell-depleted T cells, or PBMCs supplied cDNA or gDNA.

Followed longitudinally, the Seattle patients had been enrolled during active infection. Points on this clone: The same CDR3 is also encoded by other DNA sequences in this sample.

Germline assignment: CDR1 MDHEN and CDR2 SYDVKM. The germline V and J ends were trimmed by 5 bases and 2 bases, with 7 bases remaining between them. The CDR3 consists of 13 residues. The authors' processing: Nucleated cell number was recorded as an estimate derived from reference gene primer amplification. Produced via immunoSEQ multiplex PCR; TCRdb's table is partial and in-frame only. V and J calls and clone size are copied from that table; D and trimming were computed from the DNA. The repertoire consists of 200,000 to 300,000 clones, with around 87% occurring once and the leading ten covering roughly 5%.

This TCR derives from a woman aged 55-70 years with COVID-19, enrolled during active disease. V usage is TRBV28 and J usage is TRBJ1-5; possible D gene TRBD1, 5 bases. The sample taken for sequencing was peripheral blood. As DNA, the CDR3 is TGTGCCAGCAGTACGGGGGGCAATCAGCCCCAGCATTTT. Translating gives CASSTGGNQPQHF.